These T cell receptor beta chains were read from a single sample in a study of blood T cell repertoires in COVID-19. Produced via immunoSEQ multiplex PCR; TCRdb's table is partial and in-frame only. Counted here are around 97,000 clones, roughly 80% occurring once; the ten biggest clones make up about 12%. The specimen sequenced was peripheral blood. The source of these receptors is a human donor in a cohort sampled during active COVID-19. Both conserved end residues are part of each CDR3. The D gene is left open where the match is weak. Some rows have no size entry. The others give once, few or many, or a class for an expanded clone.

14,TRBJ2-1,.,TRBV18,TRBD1,CASSRTGGWDEQFF,TGTGCCAGCTCAAGGACAGGGGGATGGGATGAGCAGTTCTTC
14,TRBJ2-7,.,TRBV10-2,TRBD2,CASSEPGGPYEQYF,TGCGCCAGCAGTGAACCGGGGGGACCCTACGAGCAGTACTTC
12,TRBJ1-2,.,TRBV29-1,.,CSVEGRRSGYTF,TGCAGCGTTGAAGGGCGGAGAAGTGGCTACACCTTC
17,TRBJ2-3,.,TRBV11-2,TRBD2,CASSLGVGGRDTDTQYF,TGTGCCAGCAGCTTAGGCGTCGGGGGGAGAGACACAGATACGCAGTATTTT
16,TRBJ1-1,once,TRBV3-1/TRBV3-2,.,CASSFRGNLRDTEAFF,TGTGCCAGCAGCTTCCGGGGGAACCTCAGGGACACTGAAGCTTTCTTT
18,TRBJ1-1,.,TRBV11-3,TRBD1,CASSLSSGQGVWNTEAFF,TGTGCCAGCAGCCTATCTTCGGGACAGGGGGTCTGGAACACTGAAGCTTTCTTT
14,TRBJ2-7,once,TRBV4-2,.,CASSQDMGSGSQYF,TGTGCCAGCAGCCAAGATATGGGATCGGGATCCCAGTACTTC
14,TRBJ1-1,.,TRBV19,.,CASSYGQMNTEAFF,TGTGCCAGTAGCTACGGACAGATGAACACTGAAGCTTTCTTT
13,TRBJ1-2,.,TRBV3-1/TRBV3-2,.,CASSQNGNYGYTF,TGTGCCAGCAGCCAAAACGGGAACTATGGCTACACCTTC
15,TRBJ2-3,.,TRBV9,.,CASSVDTGTTDTQYF,TGTGCCAGCAGCGTAGATACAGGGACCACAGATACGCAGTATTTT
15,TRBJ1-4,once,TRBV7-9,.,CASSLALGGGEKLFF,TGTGCCAGCAGCTTAGCCCTTGGGGGGGGTGAAAAACTGTTTTTT
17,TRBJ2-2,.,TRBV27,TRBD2,CASSQGGLAGGPGELFF,TGTGCCAGCAGTCAAGGAGGACTAGCGGGGGGGCCCGGGGAGCTGTTTTTT
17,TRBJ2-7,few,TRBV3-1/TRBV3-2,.,CASSPPPRRQAHYEQYF,TGTGCCAGCAGCCCTCCCCCGAGGAGGCAGGCCCACTACGAGCAGTACTTC
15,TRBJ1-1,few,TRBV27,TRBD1,CASSTRRTGGTEAFF,TGTGCCAGCAGTACCCGCCGGACAGGGGGCACTGAAGCTTTCTTT
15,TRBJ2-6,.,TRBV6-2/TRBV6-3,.,CASSRAGSGANVLTF,TGTGCCAGCAGCCGGGCAGGGTCTGGGGCCAACGTCCTGACTTTC
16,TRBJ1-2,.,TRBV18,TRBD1,CASSPGTGIVKYGYTF,TGTGCCAGCTCACCCGGGACAGGGATAGTTAAATATGGCTACACCTTC
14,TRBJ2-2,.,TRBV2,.,CASKRTVNTGELFF,TGTGCCAGCAAGAGGACAGTAAACACCGGGGAGCTGTTTTTT
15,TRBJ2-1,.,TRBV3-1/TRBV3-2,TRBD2,CASSQATSGGHEQFF,TGTGCCAGCAGCCAAGCAACTAGCGGGGGGCATGAGCAGTTCTTC
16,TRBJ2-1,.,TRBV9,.,CASSVEGRGSYNEQFF,TGTGCCAGCAGCGTAGAGGGCAGGGGTTCCTACAATGAGCAGTTCTTC
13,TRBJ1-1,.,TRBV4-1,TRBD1,CASSLEGASEAFF,TGCGCCAGCAGCCTTGAGGGGGCCTCTGAAGCTTTCTTT
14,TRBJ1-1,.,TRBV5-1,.,CASRIGVGNTEAFF,TGCGCCAGCAGAATAGGGGTGGGGAACACTGAAGCTTTCTTT
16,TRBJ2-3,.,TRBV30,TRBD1,CAWSKGAQSRLDTQYF,TGTGCCTGGAGTAAGGGGGCCCAGAGTAGGCTAGATACGCAGTATTTT
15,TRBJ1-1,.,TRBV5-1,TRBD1,CASSLGGQGFDRAFF,TGCGCCAGCAGCTTGGGGGGACAGGGTTTCGACAGGGCTTTCTTT
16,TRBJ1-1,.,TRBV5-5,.,CASSPVQGTSNTEAFF,TGTGCCAGCAGCCCGGTACAGGGAACCTCGAACACTGAAGCTTTCTTT
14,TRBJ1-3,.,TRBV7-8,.,CASSFRRVENTIYF,TGTGCCAGCAGCTTCCGGAGGGTGGAAAACACCATATATTTT
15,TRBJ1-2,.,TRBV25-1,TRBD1,CASSVVTGGNYGYTF,TGTGCCAGCAGTGTAGTGACAGGGGGCAACTATGGCTACACCTTC
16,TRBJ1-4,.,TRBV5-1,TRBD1,CASSPGGLTTNEKLFF,TGCGCCAGCAGCCCAGGGGGCTTAACAACTAATGAAAAACTGTTTTTT
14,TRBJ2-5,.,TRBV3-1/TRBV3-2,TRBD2,CASRASGGAGTQYF,TGTGCCAGCAGGGCTAGCGGGGGGGCGGGGACCCAGTACTTC